The 15 T cell receptor beta chains below were found in one sample sequenced in a study of blood T cell repertoires in COVID-19. Produced via immunoSEQ multiplex PCR; TCRdb's table is partial and in-frame only. Of some 83,000 clones listed, approximately 78% are singletons. The sample was peripheral blood. These receptors all come from a human donor in a cohort sampled during active COVID-19.

V usage is TRBV6-2 or TRBV6-3 and J usage is TRBJ1-1, with D possibly being TRBD1 (5 bases). The CDR3 contains 15 residues. V lost 5 bases and J lost 6, with 19 bases in between. Germline values: CDR1 MNHEY, CDR2 SVGEGT. CDR3 nucleotide sequence: TGTGCCAGCAGTACGGGACTCTATAAATGGTCTGAAGCTTTCTTT. It codes for CASSTGLYKWSEAFF.

This clone was counted between two and nine times. The J gene is TRBJ1-1, the V gene TRBV18; no clear D. This CDR3 contains 14 residues. The germline V and J ends were trimmed by 2 bases and 2 bases, with 9 bases remaining between them. Per germline, CDR1 KGHSH and CDR2 LQKENI. Here the CDR3 reads CASSPSARNTEAFF. The CDR3 nucleotides are TGTGCCAGCTCACCATCTGCGAGAAACACTGAAGCTTTCTTT.

J is TRBJ2-2 and V is TRBV6-4; 9 bases are a match to TRBD1. This CDR3 region has 14 residues. V dropped 3 bases and J dropped 4; count of bases not matched to a gene: 0. In germline, CDR1 is MRHNA, CDR2 SNTAGT. The CDR3 loop reads CASSEQGATGELFF. DNA of the CDR3: TGTGCCAGCAGTGAACAGGGGGCCACCGGGGAGCTGTTTTTT.

This clone was seen a handful of times. The V gene is TRBV4-2, the J gene TRBJ2-2; 9 nucleotides agree with TRBD2. The CDR3 totals 17 residues. J gave up 5 bases and V 2 bases, and 9 bases lay outside the gene matches. Germline CDR1 and CDR2: LGHNA and YNFKEQ. The DNA of the CDR3 is TGTGCCAGCAGCCAACAGACTAGCGGCCGAAGAACCGGGGAGCTGTTTTTT. Protein sequence: CASSQQTSGRRTGELFF.

The chain links TRBV7-2 to TRBJ1-3, with a possible D match to TRBD1 (6 bases). The CDR3 spans 16 residues. Germline V CDR1 and CDR2: SGHTA, FQGNSA. Trimming cost V 5 bases and J 0 bases, with 14 bases left between them. CDR3: CASSLTGQNSGNTIYF. The DNA of the CDR3 is TGTGCCAGCAGCCTAACCGGACAGAACTCTGGAAACACCATATATTTT.

The V gene is TRBV9, the J gene TRBJ2-1; tentative D call: TRBD1 (6 bases). The CDR3 is 15 residues long. The germline V gene encodes CDR1 SGDLS and CDR2 YYNGEE. V lost 4 bases, J lost 4 bases, and 15 bases lay in between. The CDR3 reads CASSPRVGGYNEQFF. The CDR3 DNA follows: TGTGCCAGCAGCCCCCGGGTAGGGGGTTACAATGAGCAGTTCTTC.

This clone was picked up one time. CDR3: CASRPGTGGNEQFF. Here the CDR3 DNA reads TGTGCCAGCAGACCGGGGACAGGGGGCAATGAGCAGTTCTTC. This chain connects TRBV7-3 to TRBJ2-1, with 11 bases fitting TRBD1. V lost 6 bases and J lost 6; bases outside the gene matches: 4. This CDR3 spans 14 amino acids. From germline, CDR1 is SGHTA and CDR2 FQGTGA.

The count of this clone is one. CDR3 amino acids: CASTEAGTGKDTEAFF. The CDR3 nucleotides are TGTGCCAGCACCGAAGCCGGGACAGGGAAGGATACTGAAGCTTTCTTT. The chain employs TRBV2 and TRBJ1-1; TRBD1 agrees at 9 bases. In germline, CDR1 is SNHLY, CDR2 FYNNEI. V lost 7 bases to trimming and J lost 5 bases; unmatched junction nucleotides: 14. The CDR3 totals 16 residues.

This clone was recorded a few times. The genes are TRBV29-1 and TRBJ1-3, with 8 bases identical to TRBD1. Germline trimming cut 8 bases from V and 0 bases from J; bases unmatched to any gene: 6. The CDR3 is 14 amino acids. Per germline, CDR1 SQVTM and CDR2 ANQGSEA. CDR3 loop: CSIRTGPSGNTIYF. The CDR3 nucleotides are TGCAGCATAAGGACAGGGCCCTCTGGAAACACCATATATTTT.

This sequence joins TRBV7-2 and TRBJ2-1; 11 bases fit TRBD2. Germline CDR1 reads SGHTA; CDR2 reads FQGNSA. V gave up 5 bases and J gave up 3 bases; unmatched junction bases: 6. This CDR3 contains 16 residues. This CDR3 reads CASSKGLAAFYNEQFF. CDR3 DNA: TGTGCCAGCAGCAAGGGACTAGCGGCCTTCTACAATGAGCAGTTCTTC.

The rearrangement joins TRBV5-4 to TRBJ1-1; D perhaps matches TRBD1 (6 bases). The CDR3 runs to 16 residues. Trimming took off 6 bases at V and 5 bases at J, with 23 bases between the two ends. CDR1 and CDR2 from the germline V gene are SGHNT and YYREEE (reference sequence). CDR3 DNA sequence: TGTGCCAGCACCCCCACGGGGGGGGGCTGGAAGACTGAAGCTTTCTTT. Amino acids: CASTPTGGGWKTEAFF.

The chain joins TRBV12-5 to TRBJ2-1, with a weak D call TRBD1 (6 bases). Trimming left V 1 base short and J 4 bases short, with 8 bases between. The CDR3 is 14 amino acids. Germline V gives CDR1 LGHNT, CDR2 FRNRAP. In DNA, the CDR3 is TGTGCTAGTGGTTTGGGCGGACAGTACAATGAGCAGTTCTTC. It encodes CASGLGGQYNEQFF.

V and J are TRBV2 and TRBJ1-4; TRBD1 is a possible D gene (5 bases). CDR3 length equals 15 residues. Trimming removed 6 bases at V and 5 bases at J, with 16 bases between. CDR1 SNHLY and CDR2 FYNNEI come from the germline V gene. The CDR3 reads CASRRTGVVNEKLFF. CDR3 nucleotides: TGTGCCAGCAGACGAACAGGTGTGGTGAATGAAAAACTGTTTTTT.

This clone was counted only a few times. The chain combines TRBV7-9 with TRBJ2-7, with 9 bases matching TRBD2. The germline CDR1 and CDR2 sequences are SEHNR and FQNEAQ (reference sequence). The CDR3 covers 15 residues. V lost 7 bases, J lost 4 bases, and 11 bases stayed unmatched. The CDR3 reads CASTPAGLAGYEQYF. CDR3 in DNA: TGTGCCAGCACCCCCGCGGGGCTAGCGGGGTACGAGCAGTACTTC.

This clone has just a few counts. The J gene is TRBJ1-2, the V gene TRBV5-1; 12 bases are shared with TRBD1. The CDR3 has 18 amino acids. V lost 3 bases, J lost 0 bases, and 9 bases stayed unmatched. Germline CDR1 SGHRS, CDR2 YFSETQ. The CDR3 DNA reads as TGCGCCAGCAGCTGGGGGACAGGGGGCACCCGAACTAACTATGGCTACACCTTC. This codes for CASSWGTGGTRTNYGYTF.